A single TCR beta chain is shown here with its context. The data were obtained in a study of blood T cell repertoires in COVID-19. Some clones are missing from TCRdb's copy, which holds only in-frame ones; the method was immunoSEQ multiplex PCR. The data show under 350,000 clones, under 95% seen once. Germline V CDR1 and CDR2: LGHDT, YNNKEL (reference sequence). CDR3 length: 16 residues. Trimming removed 3 bases from V and 0 bases from J, with 11 bases in between. The rearrangement uses TRBV3-1 (or the pseudogene TRBV3-2) and TRBJ1-4; perhaps TRBD1 as D (5 bases). Sequenced material: PBMCs or T cells enriched from blood (not recorded which). This receptor was identified in a man in his fifties or sixties who had recovered from COVID-19. CDR3 loop: CASSQMPGSTNEKLFF. CDR3 in DNA: TGTGCCAGCAGCCAGATGCCAGGGTCAACTAATGAAAAACTGTTTTTT.